This T cell receptor beta chain was captured by sequencing in a study of T cell repertoires in cytomegalovirus infection. Study information: CMV epitopes, recently identified HLA-C-restricted and well-studied HLA-B-restricted, were used. Indications of both CMV infection and matching HLA type were provided by public TCR beta signatures.

TCRdb re-analysed the reads in MiXCR, keeping a single row per CDR3 protein. Among some 500,000 distinct CDR3 sequences, 25% to 35% were seen once, and the ten largest hold roughly a sixth. General observations from the study: Using cumulative public TCR beta family frequency, the authors identified those who carried CMV together with the relevant HLA.

This clonotype appeared many times. As yet, its antigen is unknown. Deletions cut 3 bases from V and 5 bases from J, with 16 bases between. The length of the CDR3 is 16 residues. Germline-derived CDR1 and CDR2 are SNHLY and FYNNEI. The source is a human donor in good health (CMV status not recorded). Some clones in this sample may be carry-over from other donors' samples. The V and J genes are TRBV2 and TRBJ2-2, with D perhaps TRBD1 (6 bases). This material consisted of cultured PBMCs, taken from culture after CMV antigen stimulation. CDR3 coding DNA: TGTGCCAGCAGTGATGTCGCAGGGGTGGTGACCGGGGAGCTGTTTTTT. This translates into CASSDVAGVVTGELFF.